This is a list of T cell receptor beta chains from one sample in a study of graft-versus-host responses after intestinal transplantation. These receptors are not linked to any known antigen. Assay used: immunoSEQ multiplex PCR; TCRdb lists only in-frame clones, some missing. The repertoire holds 85,000 to 100,000 clones, with more than 85% as singletons. Sequencing used unstimulated CD4+ T cells sorted from spleen or lymph node cells, obtained before transplant. The source is a human donor who was the organ donor for an intestinal transplant. The CDR3 runs from the conserved cysteine through the conserved F or W. The order of the fields is V gene, clone size, D gene, J gene, CDR3 DNA, CDR3 protein. The D gene is left open where the match is weak. Clone sizes are given selectively: once, few, many, or a class where the clone is expanded.

V: TRBV25-1; size: -; D: -; J: TRBJ2-1; DNA: TGTGCCAGCAGTAAAGGGACTGACACCTACAATGAGCAGTTCTTC; CDR3: CASSKGTDTYNEQFF
V: TRBV11-3; size: -; D: TRBD2; J: TRBJ2-5; DNA: TGTGCCAGCAGCTTAGGACTAGCGGGGAACCAAGAGACCCAGTACTTC; CDR3: CASSLGLAGNQETQYF
V: TRBV7-2; size: -; D: -; J: TRBJ2-5; DNA: TGTGCCAGCAGCTTAACGTCACCCAACGCGGCCGCTCAAGAGACCCAGTACTTC; CDR3: CASSLTSPNAAAQETQYF
V: TRBV5-4; size: -; D: -; J: TRBJ1-6; DNA: TGTGCCAGCAGCCCGACGACAGGTCCCCTTTCACCCCTCCACTTT; CDR3: CASSPTTGPLSPLHF
V: TRBV28; size: -; D: -; J: TRBJ1-1; DNA: TGTGCCAGCAGTCCCGGGCGGGGGGTCACTGAAGCTTTCTTT; CDR3: CASSPGRGVTEAFF
V: TRBV6-5; size: -; D: -; J: TRBJ1-2; DNA: TGTGCCAGCAGTAACCCTACAGGGTTTGGCTACACCTTC; CDR3: CASSNPTGFGYTF
V: TRBV28; size: -; D: -; J: TRBJ2-1; DNA: TGTGCCAGCGGCCTCTTTTACAATGAGCAGTTCTTC; CDR3: CASGLFYNEQFF
V: TRBV7-9; size: -; D: -; J: TRBJ1-2; DNA: TGTGCCAGCAGCGCCCTTCCCCGACAGGATTACTATGGCTACACCTTC; CDR3: CASSALPRQDYYGYTF
V: TRBV6-5; size: -; D: TRBD1; J: TRBJ1-2; DNA: TGTGCCAGCAGTTATGCTATCCACGCGACAGGGTTTGGCTACACCTTC; CDR3: CASSYAIHATGFGYTF
V: TRBV29-1; size: once; D: TRBD1; J: TRBJ2-2; DNA: TGCAGCGTCCAAAAGGGGGCAGGACGCACCGGGGAGCTGTTTTTT; CDR3: CSVQKGAGRTGELFF
V: TRBV5-1; size: -; D: TRBD2; J: TRBJ2-1; DNA: TGCGCCAGCAGCTTGTCGGGGGGTTACAATGAGCAGTTCTTC; CDR3: CASSLSGGYNEQFF
V: TRBV25-1; size: -; D: TRBD2; J: TRBJ2-7; DNA: TGTGCCAGCAGTGAGGGCACTAGCGGGAGGTACGAGCAGTACTTC; CDR3: CASSEGTSGRYEQYF
V: TRBV10-3; size: -; D: -; J: TRBJ2-7; DNA: TGTGCCATCAGATTAACAGGGGGGGCCGAGGAGCAGTACTTC; CDR3: CAIRLTGGAEEQYF
V: TRBV30; size: -; D: TRBD1; J: TRBJ2-7; DNA: TGTGCCTGGAGTCCAAAAGGGACAGGGGCCTACGAGCAGTACTTC; CDR3: CAWSPKGTGAYEQYF
V: TRBV5-6; size: -; D: -; J: TRBJ2-4; DNA: TGTGCCAGCAGCTTGGCCGCGCGGCTAGCCAAAAACATTCAGTACTTC; CDR3: CASSLAARLAKNIQYF
V: TRBV5-1; size: once; D: TRBD1; J: TRBJ2-5; DNA: TGCGCCAGCAGCCTTAGGGACAGGGGGCAAGAGACCCAGTACTTC; CDR3: CASSLRDRGQETQYF
V: TRBV12-2; size: -; D: -; J: TRBJ2-2; DNA: TGTGCAAGTCGCTTAGTGATGACTAGCAGGGACACCGGGGAGCTGTTTTTT; CDR3: CASRLVMTSRDTGELFF
V: TRBV6-1; size: once; D: -; J: TRBJ2-3; DNA: TGTGCCAGCAGTGAAGCGCTGACTCCTCCCACAGATACGCAGTATTTT; CDR3: CASSEALTPPTDTQYF
V: TRBV5-4; size: -; D: -; J: TRBJ2-7; DNA: TGTGCCAGCAGCTTTGACAGCCTGACCTACGAGCAGTACTTC; CDR3: CASSFDSLTYEQYF
V: TRBV4-1; size: -; D: -; J: TRBJ2-5; DNA: TGCGCCAGCAGCCAAGGGAATTGGAGGGTGTTATATTTGGAGACCCAGTACTTC; CDR3: CASSQGNWRVLYLETQYF
V: TRBV20-1; size: -; D: -; J: TRBJ2-7; DNA: TGCAGTGCTCCGATGTCGGACGAGCAGTACTTC; CDR3: CSAPMSDEQYF
V: TRBV19; size: -; D: -; J: TRBJ2-6; DNA: TGTGCCAGTAGTATCCTTAGCCAGGGCGTGACTGGGGCCAACGTCCTGACTTTC; CDR3: CASSILSQGVTGANVLTF
V: TRBV10-3; size: -; D: -; J: TRBJ2-5; DNA: TGTGCCATCAGTGGAGGGGAGACCCAGTACTTC; CDR3: CAISGGETQYF
V: TRBV5-6; size: -; D: -; J: TRBJ2-3; DNA: TGTGCCAGCAGCTTGAGCGGCGGCACAGATACGCAGTATTTT; CDR3: CASSLSGGTDTQYF
V: TRBV7-6; size: -; D: -; J: TRBJ2-3; DNA: TGTGCCAGCAGCTATGGGAGTGGTTTCCCAGATACGCAGTATTTT; CDR3: CASSYGSGFPDTQYF
V: TRBV5-5; size: -; D: TRBD1; J: TRBJ2-3; DNA: TGTGCCAGCAGCCCGGGTGGGACAGTTAGCACAGATACGCAGTATTTT; CDR3: CASSPGGTVSTDTQYF
V: TRBV19; size: once; D: TRBD2; J: TRBJ2-3; DNA: TGTGCCAGTAGTACCACACTAGCGGGAGGAGATACGCAGTATTTT; CDR3: CASSTTLAGGDTQYF
V: TRBV19; size: -; D: TRBD1; J: TRBJ1-1; DNA: TGTGCCAGTAGTATAGATCTCTACAGGGGGCGAACGAACACTGAAGCTTTCTTT; CDR3: CASSIDLYRGRTNTEAFF
V: TRBV6-5; size: -; D: TRBD1; J: TRBJ2-1; DNA: TGTGCCAGCAGTCGACAGGGCGGTGAGCAGTTCTTC; CDR3: CASSRQGGEQFF
V: TRBV2; size: -; D: TRBD2; J: TRBJ2-5; DNA: TGTGCCAGCAGACTAGGACTAGCGGGAGAGACCCAGTACTTC; CDR3: CASRLGLAGETQYF
V: TRBV18; size: -; D: -; J: TRBJ2-7; DNA: TGTGCCAGCTCACGGCCGGACAGTCTAGTCTACGAGCAGTACTTC; CDR3: CASSRPDSLVYEQYF
V: TRBV5-1; size: -; D: -; J: TRBJ1-5; DNA: TGCGCCAGCAGCCCGATAGACAGTTTTGCTCAGCCCCAGCATTTT; CDR3: CASSPIDSFAQPQHF
V: TRBV30; size: -; D: -; J: TRBJ2-1; DNA: TGTGCCTGTGGCGTCCAGGTTAAAAATGAGCAGTTCTTC; CDR3: CACGVQVKNEQFF
V: TRBV7-3; size: once; D: -; J: TRBJ2-1; DNA: TGTGCCAGCAGCTTAACTAGCGAATACAATGAGCAGTTCTTC; CDR3: CASSLTSEYNEQFF
V: TRBV6-5; size: -; D: TRBD1; J: TRBJ1-5; DNA: TGTGCCAGCAGGGGGACAGCCAATCAGCCCCAGCATTTT; CDR3: CASRGTANQPQHF
V: TRBV19; size: -; D: -; J: TRBJ1-2; DNA: TGTGCCAGTAGCTACCTAAGGGGCTATGGCTACACCTTC; CDR3: CASSYLRGYGYTF
V: TRBV7-6; size: -; D: -; J: TRBJ1-4; DNA: TGTGCCAGCAGCCTGTATCCCTATGAAAAACTGTTTTTT; CDR3: CASSLYPYEKLFF
V: TRBV10-1; size: -; D: -; J: TRBJ2-7; DNA: TGCGCCAGCAGTGCAAATGAGTACGAGCAGTACTTC; CDR3: CASSANEYEQYF
V: TRBV7-2; size: -; D: TRBD2; J: TRBJ2-1; DNA: TGTGCCAGCAGCTTAGGGTTTAGTGGACTAGTAGGGATCAATGAGCAGTTCTTC; CDR3: CASSLGFSGLVGINEQFF
V: TRBV10-3; size: once; D: TRBD1; J: TRBJ2-5; DNA: TGTGCCATCAGTGACGGGACAGGGCGAGAGACCCAGTACTTC; CDR3: CAISDGTGRETQYF
V: TRBV7-3; size: once; D: -; J: TRBJ2-1; DNA: TGTGCCAGCAGCCCACAAAACGATAAATGGAATGAGCAGTTCTTC; CDR3: CASSPQNDKWNEQFF
V: TRBV29-1; size: -; D: TRBD2; J: TRBJ2-3; DNA: TGCAGCGTCCCAACAACTAGCGGGGGGTCCACAGATACGCAGTATTTT; CDR3: CSVPTTSGGSTDTQYF
V: TRBV25-1; size: -; D: -; J: TRBJ2-2; DNA: TGTGCCAGCAGTGATTCCCCTATGACAGAGGCCGGGGAGCTGTTTTTT; CDR3: CASSDSPMTEAGELFF
V: TRBV19; size: -; D: TRBD2; J: TRBJ2-1; DNA: TGTGCCAGTAGTATAGATCCCAGACTAGCGGCCTCCAATGAGCAGTTCTTC; CDR3: CASSIDPRLAASNEQFF
V: TRBV5-1; size: -; D: TRBD2; J: TRBJ2-3; DNA: TGCGCCAGCAGTAAACTAGCGGGAGTAGATACGCAGTATTTT; CDR3: CASSKLAGVDTQYF
V: TRBV7-2; size: -; D: -; J: TRBJ2-4; DNA: TGTGCCAGCAGCTTTCGGGCGGGATACGTTCAGTACTTC; CDR3: CASSFRAGYVQYF
V: TRBV6-5; size: -; D: -; J: TRBJ2-6; DNA: TGTGCCAGCGCCCCACAGGGTCCTGGGGCCAACGTCCTGACTTTC; CDR3: CASAPQGPGANVLTF
V: TRBV14; size: -; D: TRBD2; J: TRBJ2-5; DNA: TGTGCCAGCAGCCTAGCGGGAGGTAAAGAGACCCAGTACTTC; CDR3: CASSLAGGKETQYF
V: TRBV29-1; size: few; D: TRBD1; J: TRBJ1-1; DNA: TGCAGCGGGGACAGGCAAGGGACTGAAGCTTTCTTT; CDR3: CSGDRQGTEAFF
V: TRBV10-3; size: -; D: TRBD1; J: TRBJ1-1; DNA: TGTGCCAGCAGCAAACAGGGGAACCATGAAGCTTTCTTT; CDR3: CASSKQGNHEAFF
V: TRBV27; size: -; D: TRBD2; J: TRBJ2-1; DNA: TGTGCCAGCAGGCTGAGGACTAGCAGCCTCTACAATGAGCAGTTCTTC; CDR3: CASRLRTSSLYNEQFF
V: TRBV19; size: -; D: TRBD1; J: TRBJ1-5; DNA: TGTGCCAGTAGGACAGGGGGTGATGGCAATCAGCCCCAGCATTTT; CDR3: CASRTGGDGNQPQHF
V: TRBV20-1; size: -; D: -; J: TRBJ1-2; DNA: TGCAGTGCTAGTCGAGATGGCTACACCTTC; CDR3: CSASRDGYTF
V: TRBV2; size: -; D: TRBD2; J: TRBJ2-1; DNA: TGTGCCAGCTTATATGGACTAGCCTCCTACAATGAGCAGTTCTTC; CDR3: CASLYGLASYNEQFF